The 23 T cell receptor beta chains given below trace back to one sample, sequenced in a study of T cell changes during pregnancy in multiple sclerosis. Libraries were prepared by immunoSEQ multiplex PCR; TCRdb keeps only in-frame clonotypes and omits some of them. The sample contains more than 55,000 clones, more than 80% of which appear only once. The sample consisted of peripheral blood, taken in the third trimester of pregnancy. Receptor source: a female donor with multiple sclerosis, enrolled in a pregnancy study.

The chain carries TRBV29-1 and TRBJ1-3, with D perhaps matching TRBD1 (5 bases). V was trimmed by 7 bases and J by 2 bases, leaving 12 bases between them. Germline CDR1 and CDR2: SQVTM and ANQGSEA. CDR3 length equals 13 residues. The CDR3 reads CSAVKGTGNTIYF. The CDR3 bases are TGCAGCGCCGTAAAGGGGACTGGAAACACCATATATTTT.

This clone has more than one count but fewer than ten. The J gene is TRBJ2-1, the V gene TRBV13; tentatively, D is TRBD1 (6 bases). The CDR3 spans 16 residues. Germline V gene sequence: CDR1 PRHDT, CDR2 FYEKMQ (reference sequence). Trimming shortened V by 2 bases and J by 0 bases, and 11 bases separated the two germline ends. The CDR3 reads CASSLWADSSYNEQFF. Here the CDR3 DNA reads TGTGCCAGCAGCTTATGGGCGGACAGCTCCTACAATGAGCAGTTCTTC. Based on the CDR3 plus reference TRBV13 and TRBJ2-1, the full variable domain is AAGVIQSPRHLIKEKRETATLKCYPIPRHDTVYWYQQGPGQDPQFLISFYEKMQSDKGSIPDRFSAQQFSDYHSELNMSSLELGDSALYFCASSLWADSSYNEQFFGPGTRLTVL.

The chain is built from TRBV5-4 and TRBJ2-3; D is unclear. Trimming took 4 bases from V and 2 from J, leaving 8 bases between them. Germline V gene lookup returns CDR1 SGHNT and CDR2 YYREEE (reference sequence). CDR3 length: 13 residues. The CDR3 reads CASSTALTDTQYF. The CDR3 nucleotides read TGTGCCAGCAGCACAGCTCTCACAGATACGCAGTATTTT.

The rearrangement joins TRBV6-1 to TRBJ2-1; 13 bases are shared with TRBD2. The junction had 6 bases not matched to a gene; V was cut back by 7 bases and J by 6 bases. Germline V lookup: CDR1 MNHNS, CDR2 SASEGT. The CDR3 runs to 15 residues. In nucleotides, the CDR3 is TGTGCCAGCACGGCACTAGCGGGAGGGCCCAATGAGCAGTTCTTC. This gives the protein CASTALAGGPNEQFF.

This chain connects TRBV23-1 to TRBJ1-2; weak D call: TRBD1 (6 bases). TRBV23-1 carries the ORF label, with uncertain function. Trimming shortened V by 6 bases and J by 8 bases, and 34 bases separated the two germline ends. The CDR3 consists of 19 residues. CDR3 nucleotide sequence: TGCGCCAGCAGGGAGACGGGTTGGGCCACAGGGATGGTGCAAAGCGGCTACACCTTC. This encodes CASRETGWATGMVQSGYTF.

This chain connects TRBV4-1 to TRBJ1-3; TRBD1 aligns across 9 bases. Germline CDR1 MGHRA, CDR2 YSYEKL. V lost 1 base to trimming and J lost 4 bases; unmatched junction nucleotides: 2. The CDR3 consists of 15 residues. The CDR3 region is CASSQGQGGGNTIYF. CDR3 DNA sequence: TGCGCCAGCAGCCAAGGACAGGGGGGGGGAAACACCATATATTTT.

The table lists this clone with a count of one. The CDR3 region is CASTYLYGAFF. In DNA, the CDR3 is TGTGCCAGCACTTACCTTTACGGGGCTTTCTTT. The genes are TRBV28 and TRBJ1-1; D is uncertain. The CDR3 sequence is 11 residues long. V was trimmed by 7 bases and J by 11 bases, leaving 14 bases between them. CDR1 is MDHEN and CDR2 is SYDVKM in the germline V gene.

V is TRBV5-4 and J is TRBJ2-3, with 10 bases fitting TRBD2. With V trimmed by 4 bases and J by 6 bases, 8 bases remained unmatched. There are 15 residues in the CDR3. Germline-derived CDR1 and CDR2 are SGHNT and YYREEE (reference sequence). The CDR3 region has the DNA TGTGCCAGCAGCCGACCCGGACTAGCGGCCGATACGCAGTATTTT. This translates into CASSRPGLAADTQYF.

The V gene is TRBV7-3, the J gene TRBJ1-2; 8 bases line up with TRBD1. This CDR3 is built from 14 residues. The germline V gene has CDR1 SGHTA and CDR2 FQGTGA. Germline trimming cut 4 bases from V and 8 bases from J; bases unmatched to any gene: 9. Written as DNA, the CDR3 is TGTGCCAGCAGCTCGGCTCCAGGGGGCCTCGGCTACACCTTC. As protein: CASSSAPGGLGYTF.

The chain links TRBV7-2 to TRBJ2-7; a possible D gene is TRBD1 (6 bases). Looked up from germline, CDR1 is SGHTA and CDR2 is FQGNSA. V lost 1 base and J 5 bases, leaving 15 bases between the germline ends. The CDR3 has 15 residues. The CDR3 nucleotides read TGTGCCAGCAGCTTAGGTAACAGGGTAATGGACGAGCAGTACTTC. Translating it yields CASSLGNRVMDEQYF. The variable domain in full, completed from reference TRBV7-2 and TRBJ2-7, reads GAGVSQSPSNKVTEKGKDVELRCDPISGHTALYWYRQSLGQGLEFLIYFQGNSAPDKSGLPSDRFSAERTGGSVSTLTIQRTQQEDSAVYLCASSLGNRVMDEQYFGPGTRLTVT.

V and J are TRBV28 and TRBJ2-7; no firm D call. This CDR3 comprises 12 residues. Germline V gene data show CDR1 as MDHEN and CDR2 as SYDVKM. Trimming took 3 bases from V and 5 from J, leaving 8 bases between them. Here the CDR3 DNA reads TGTGCCAGCAGTTTCGGAGTGGACGAGCAGTACTTC. Its translation is CASSFGVDEQYF.

This chain uses TRBV4-2 with TRBJ2-6, with 9 bases fitting TRBD1. The junction had 13 bases not matched to a gene; V was cut back by 0 bases and J by 4 bases. CDR3 length: 20 amino acids. From germline, CDR1 is LGHNA and CDR2 YNFKEQ. CDR3 region: CASSQDPWGTGSSGANVLTF. The CDR3 DNA sequence: TGTGCCAGCAGCCAAGATCCCTGGGGGACAGGGTCTTCCGGGGCCAACGTCCTGACTTTC.

The chain uses TRBV4-1 and TRBJ1-2; D uncertain. With 0 bases removed from V and 6 bases from J, the gap between germline ends came to 14 bases. The CDR3 loop spans 15 amino acids. Germline V gives CDR1 MGHRA, CDR2 YSYEKL. CDR3 region: CASSQESPLGHGYTF. The CDR3 DNA reads TGCGCCAGCAGCCAAGAGTCACCCCTGGGCCATGGCTACACCTTC.

The J gene is TRBJ2-7, the V gene TRBV27; 10 nucleotides line up with TRBD2. V dropped 0 bases and J dropped 1; count of bases not matched to a gene: 12. Per germline, CDR1 MNHEY and CDR2 SMNVEV (reference sequence). The CDR3 has 19 amino acids. CDR3 DNA: TGTGCCAGCAGTTTATCGGGGTGGGCTAGCGGGAGTCGGTCCTACGAGCAGTACTTC. Translation: CASSLSGWASGSRSYEQYF.

The chain employs TRBV7-9 and TRBJ2-7; 12 bases are shared with TRBD1. The CDR3 totals 16 residues. Germline CDR1 SEHNR, CDR2 FQNEAQ (reference sequence). The V gene end was trimmed by 1 base and the J gene end by 4 bases; junction bases not matched to a gene: 5. CDR3 sequence reads: CASSLELGQGAYEQYF. The CDR3 DNA reads as TGTGCCAGCAGCTTAGAACTGGGACAGGGGGCATACGAGCAGTACTTC.

As regards this clone: Other DNA sequences in the same sample also yield this CDR3. The chain employs TRBV18 and TRBJ2-7, with 8 bases aligning to TRBD2. Germline CDR1 is KGHSH and CDR2 is LQKENI. The CDR3 runs 14 residues. V was clipped by 3 bases and J by 0 bases; unmatched bases: 1. CDR3 sequence (DNA): TGTGCCAGCTCACCGGGACTAGTCTCCTACGAGCAGTACTTC. It translates to CASSPGLVSYEQYF.

This rearrangement joins TRBV7-2 to TRBJ1-1; D call uncertain. V was trimmed by 0 bases and J by 7 bases, leaving 18 bases between them. The CDR3 sequence is 16 residues long. Germline loops: CDR1 SGHTA, CDR2 FQGNSA. The CDR3 is CASSLARRRISNEAFF. The CDR3 nucleotides are TGTGCCAGCAGCTTAGCTAGACGGAGGATAAGTAATGAAGCTTTCTTT.

V and J are TRBV5-1 and TRBJ2-1, with TRBD2 matching 14 bases. After removal of 1 base from V and 14 bases from J, the junction contained 11 bases not matched to a gene. There are 16 residues in the CDR3. Germline V lookup: CDR1 SGHRS, CDR2 YFSETQ. CDR3 nucleotides: TGCGCCAGCAGCTTGACCACGAGGCCGACTAGCGGGAGGGAGTTCTTC. Its translation is CASSLTTRPTSGREFF.

This chain links TRBV15 with TRBJ1-4, with 12 bases aligning to TRBD1. In germline, CDR1 is LNHNV, CDR2 YYDKDF (reference sequence). After removal of 7 bases from V and 4 bases from J, the junction contained 7 bases not matched to a gene. The CDR3 length is 16 residues. CDR3 sequence: CATTGTGGAGNEKLFF. In nucleotides, the CDR3 is TGTGCCACCACCGGGACAGGGGGCGCGGGTAATGAAAAACTGTTTTTT.

This chain links TRBV5-6 with TRBJ2-3; D not resolved. The CDR3 spans 14 residues. With 4 bases removed from V and 6 bases from J, the gap between germline ends came to 15 bases. Per the germline V gene, CDR1 is SGHDT and CDR2 is YYEEEE. The CDR3 coding sequence is TGTGCCAGCAGCGGATTGGCAGGCGCGGATACGCAGTATTTT. As protein: CASSGLAGADTQYF.

The chain couples TRBV6-1 to TRBJ1-3, with no clear D. Germline V gene lookup returns CDR1 MNHNS and CDR2 SASEGT. The CDR3 has 15 residues. The V gene lost 0 bases and the J gene lost 4 bases, with 10 bases spanning the gap. The CDR3 DNA reads as TGTGCCAGCAGTGAAGCGCAGGACTCAGGAAACACCATATATTTT. Translation gives CASSEAQDSGNTIYF.

J is TRBJ2-3 and V is TRBV6-4, with 10 bases that match TRBD2. CDR3 length: 17 residues. The germline gives CDR1 MRHNA, CDR2 SNTAGT. The V segment lost 3 bases and the J segment 0 bases; nucleotides outside the gene matches: 6. CDR3 coding DNA: TGTGCCAGCAGTGATCGGGGTAGCGGGAGGAGCACAGATACGCAGTATTTT. This sequence encodes CASSDRGSGRSTDTQYF.

This chain uses TRBV6-5 with TRBJ2-7; TRBD1 matches 9 bases. The V gene's germline CDR1 is MNHEY and CDR2 SVGAGI. This CDR3 has 14 residues. V trimming: 6 bases; J trimming: 2 bases; junction bases outside the gene matches: 5. The CDR3 bases are TGTGCCAGCAGCCCGGACAGGGGAGCCTACGAGCAGTACTTC. This gives the protein CASSPDRGAYEQYF.